This T cell receptor (beta chain) was captured in a study of breast tumors, draining lymph nodes, adjacent tissues. TCRdb used MiXCR to reprocess the multiplex PCR reads, holding one entry per CDR3 protein. The sample carries 150,000 or so distinct CDR3 sequences, around a third recorded once. Many counts were recorded for this clonotype. The V gene lost 0 bases and the J gene lost 8 bases, with 14 bases spanning the gap. CDR1 is ENHRY and CDR2 is SYGVKD in the germline V gene. The CDR3 runs to 15 residues. Breast cancer patients provided tissue from their axillary draining lymph nodes. The material sequenced was axillary lymph node tissue. The chain is built from TRBV10-3 and TRBJ2-4; D is unclear. The TCR comes from a female donor with breast cancer. Some clones in this sample may be carry-over from other donors' samples. In nucleotides, the CDR3 is TGTGCCATCAGTGAGTCAGGACGCGGTCAGGACATTCAGTACTTC. This codes for CAISESGRGQDIQYF.